Below, one T cell receptor beta chain is given with its context. This clone appeared a single time. Its specific antigen is unknown. Base qualities are not recorded, but no much larger clone differs from it by a single base. Collaborating institutions collected whole blood in K2EDTA tubes following their own protocols. For TCRbeta analysis, collaborator samples were shipped as frozen whole blood, as isolated PBMCs, or as DNA extracted from either sample type. Looking up the germline V gene (reference sequence) yields CDR1 MNHNY and CDR2 SVGAGI. At the junction V is shortened by 1 base and J by 2 bases; bases outside the gene matches: 2. Counted from cysteine to phenylalanine, this CDR3 has 15 amino acids. Only CDR3 DNA remains: 45 bases, in frame from the first base. The sample originates from a study of blood T cell repertoires in COVID-19 (TCRdb year 2020). Study-wide context: Samples from collaborators originated in the United States, Italy and Spain and spanned both the acute and convalescent phases of COVID-19. The material from the prospective study consisted of cDNA or gDNA derived from T cells, B-cell-depleted T cells, or PBMCs. The dataset comprised deeply sampled blood TCRbeta repertoires from subjects exposed to, actively infected with, or recovered from COVID-19. The repertoires were released in a freely available public database intended as a resource for research on the immune response to SARS-CoV-2. The samples were drawn from the first 160 participants of the ongoing ImmuneRACE study and from over 950 subjects provided by 6 global collaborators. A de-identified subject ID, COVID-19 status, age in years and sex were almost always included in the sample metadata. Where available, HLA class I and class II types were taken from metadata supplied by the sample provider and were not determined by assay-based typing. What the work shows at the level of the full study, not this receptor alone: The quantity of clinical and demographic metadata differed by source and by participant and was supplied without curation.

TCRbeta CDR3 regions were amplified from genomic DNA by means of the immunoSEQ Assay, a bias-controlled multiplex PCR. The original pipeline was this. The number of nucleated cells in each sample was estimated from the amplification of reference gene primers within the assay. Sequence reads were collapsed and filtered to measure the absolute abundance of every unique TCRbeta CDR3 rearrangement. For each sample, productive Simpson clonality was calculated as the square root of Simpson's diversity index over productive rearrangements. TCRdb provides this immuneACCESS table in a form limited to in-frame rearrangements. Some clones are lacking; in checked studies, under half of them reflect an unresolved V gene, and why the rest are absent is not known. V and J calls and clone size are those listed in that table; D and trimming were worked out from the DNA. The sample table contains around 250,000 clones; only one count was recorded for around four fifths of them. 5% to 6% of the sample is taken by the ten largest.

The rearranged segments are TRBV6-6 and TRBJ1-3; TRBD1 aligns with 7 central bases. The sequencing sample was made of peripheral blood. This receptor was obtained from a man older than 75 with acute or convalescent COVID-19. The DNA sequence is TGTGCCAGCAGTTACTACGACAGGGCTGGAAACACCATATATTTT. Its coded protein is CASSYYDRAGNTIYF.